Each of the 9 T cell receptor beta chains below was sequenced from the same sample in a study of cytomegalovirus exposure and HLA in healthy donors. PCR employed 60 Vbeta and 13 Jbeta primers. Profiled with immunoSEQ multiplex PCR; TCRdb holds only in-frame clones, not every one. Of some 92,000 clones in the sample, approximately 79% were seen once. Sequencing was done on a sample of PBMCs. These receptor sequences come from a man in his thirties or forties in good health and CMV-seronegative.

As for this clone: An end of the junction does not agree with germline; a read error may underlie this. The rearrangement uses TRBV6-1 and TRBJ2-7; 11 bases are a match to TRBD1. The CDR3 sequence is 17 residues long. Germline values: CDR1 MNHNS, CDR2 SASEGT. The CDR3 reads CASREGISGQGAREQYF. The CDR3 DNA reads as TGTGCCAGCAGAGAAGGGATCTCCGGACAGGGGGCTCGGGAGCAGTACTTC.

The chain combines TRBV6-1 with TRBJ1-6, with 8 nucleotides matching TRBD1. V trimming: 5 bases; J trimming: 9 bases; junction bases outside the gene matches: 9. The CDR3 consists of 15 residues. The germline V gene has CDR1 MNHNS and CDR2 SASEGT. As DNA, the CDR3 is TGTGCCAGCAGTCGTACGACAGGGGAGACTTCACCCCTCCACTTT. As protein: CASSRTTGETSPLHF.

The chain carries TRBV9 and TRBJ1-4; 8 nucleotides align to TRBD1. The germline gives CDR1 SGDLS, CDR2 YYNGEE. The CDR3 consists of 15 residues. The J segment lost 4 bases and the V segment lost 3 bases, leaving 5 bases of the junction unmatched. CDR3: CASSDPQGGNEKLFF. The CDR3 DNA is TGTGCCAGCAGCGATCCACAGGGGGGTAATGAAAAACTGTTTTTT.

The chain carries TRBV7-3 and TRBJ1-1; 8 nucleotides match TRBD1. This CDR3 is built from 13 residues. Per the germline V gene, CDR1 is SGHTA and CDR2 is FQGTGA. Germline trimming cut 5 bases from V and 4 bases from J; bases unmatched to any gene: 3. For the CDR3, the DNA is TGTGCCAGCAGCGGAGGACAGGGCACTGAAGCTTTCTTT. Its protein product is CASSGGQGTEAFF.

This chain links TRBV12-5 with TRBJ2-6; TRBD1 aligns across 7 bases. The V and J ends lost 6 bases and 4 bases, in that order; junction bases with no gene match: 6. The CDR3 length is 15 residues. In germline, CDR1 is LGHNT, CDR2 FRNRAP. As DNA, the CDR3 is TGTGCTAGTGGGACTACAGGGGCAGGGGCCAACGTCCTGACTTTC. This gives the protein CASGTTGAGANVLTF.

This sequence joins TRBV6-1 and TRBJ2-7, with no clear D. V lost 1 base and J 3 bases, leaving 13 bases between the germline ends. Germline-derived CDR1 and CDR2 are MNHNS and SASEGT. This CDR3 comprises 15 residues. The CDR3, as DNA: TGTGCCAGCAGTGAAGAGAAGAGGTCCGGCTACGAGCAGTACTTC. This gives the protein CASSEEKRSGYEQYF.

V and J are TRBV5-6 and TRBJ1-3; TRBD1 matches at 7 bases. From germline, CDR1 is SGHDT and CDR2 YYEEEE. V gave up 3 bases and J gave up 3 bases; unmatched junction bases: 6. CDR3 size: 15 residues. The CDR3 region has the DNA TGTGCCAGCAGCTCCCCGGGACAGCTTGGAAACACCATATATTTT. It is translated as CASSSPGQLGNTIYF.

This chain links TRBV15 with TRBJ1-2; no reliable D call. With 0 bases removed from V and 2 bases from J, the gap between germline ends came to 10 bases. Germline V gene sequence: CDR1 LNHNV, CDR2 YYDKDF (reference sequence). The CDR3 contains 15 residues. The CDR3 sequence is CATSRDPPENYGYTF. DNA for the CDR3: TGTGCCACCAGCAGAGATCCGCCAGAAAACTATGGCTACACCTTC.

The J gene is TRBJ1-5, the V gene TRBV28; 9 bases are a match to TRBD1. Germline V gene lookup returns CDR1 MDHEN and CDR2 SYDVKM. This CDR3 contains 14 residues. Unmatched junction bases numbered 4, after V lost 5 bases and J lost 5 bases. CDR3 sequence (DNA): TGTGCCAGCAGTCCCGGGACAGGGTATCAGCCCCAGCATTTT. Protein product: CASSPGTGYQPQHF.